These T cell receptor beta chains were read from a single sample in a study of blood T cell repertoires in COVID-19. Method: immunoSEQ multiplex PCR; TCRdb's copy keeps in-frame clones and lacks some. The sample carries over 200,000 clones, 91% recorded once. Sequencing input: PBMCs or T cells enriched from blood (not recorded which). The source is a human donor in a cohort exposed to, infected with or recovered from COVID-19 (not recorded which). The donor label of this sample is uncertain. CDR3s include the opening cysteine and the closing phenylalanine or tryptophan. The D gene is left open where the match is weak. Some rows mark clone size as missing; the rest say once, few, many or name a class of expanded clone.

TRBV18	14	TRBJ1-2	-	TRBD1	TGTGCCAGCTCACCGCTGGACAGGGGGGATGGCTACACCTTC	CASSPLDRGDGYTF
TRBV7-2	16	TRBJ2-1	-	TRBD2	TGTGCCAGCAGCCCCGCCCGACTAGCGGGGGACAATGAGCAGTTCTTC	CASSPARLAGDNEQFF
TRBV5-4	14	TRBJ1-1	-	-	TGTGCCAGCAGCTCCCAGGACAGGAACACTGAAGCTTTCTTT	CASSSQDRNTEAFF
TRBV2	13	TRBJ1-2	-	-	TGTGCCAGCAGTGTCACAGGAAACTATGGCTACACCTTC	CASSVTGNYGYTF
TRBV9	14	TRBJ2-3	-	-	TGTGCCAGCAGCGTATATGGGCGCACAGATACGCAGTATTTT	CASSVYGRTDTQYF
TRBV5-1	14	TRBJ2-7	once	TRBD1	TGCGCCAGCAGCCCCACCGGGACAGGGTACGAGCAGTACTTC	CASSPTGTGYEQYF
TRBV19	14	TRBJ1-5	-	TRBD1	TGTGCCAGTAGTGGCACAGGGGGCAATCAGCCCCAGCATTTT	CASSGTGGNQPQHF
TRBV3-1/TRBV3-2	15	TRBJ1-1	-	-	TGTGCCAGCAGCCAAGATCAGGGGAAAGTCACTGAAGCTTTCTTT	CASSQDQGKVTEAFF
TRBV7-9	16	TRBJ2-2	-	TRBD2	TGTGCCAGCAGCTTAGTGTCGGGGGGGCCCACCGGGGAGCTGTTTTTT	CASSLVSGGPTGELFF
TRBV10-3	16	TRBJ1-6	-	-	TGTGCCATCAGTGACCCTACAGACTCCTATAATTCACCCCTCCACTTT	CAISDPTDSYNSPLHF
TRBV9	16	TRBJ1-2	-	TRBD1	TGTGCCAGCAGCGTAGGGGGGACAGGGTTGGAAGATGGCTACACCTTC	CASSVGGTGLEDGYTF
TRBV6-5	14	TRBJ1-2	-	TRBD1	TGTGCCAGCAGCGACCAGGGGGAGGACTATGGCTACACCTTC	CASSDQGEDYGYTF
TRBV2	12	TRBJ1-2	-	-	TGTGCCAGCAGTGAAGTCGGGAATGGCTACACCTTC	CASSEVGNGYTF
TRBV6-1	14	TRBJ2-1	-	TRBD2	TGTGCCTCCCTGGCTAGCGGGGGGACCAATGAGCAGTTCTTC	CASLASGGTNEQFF
TRBV24-1	12	TRBJ2-3	-	-	TGTGCCACCAGTGATAGCCCCGATACGCAGTATTTT	CATSDSPDTQYF
TRBV5-1	15	TRBJ1-5	-	TRBD1	TGCGCCAGCAGCCTAGGGACAGGGGACAATCAGCCCCAGCATTTT	CASSLGTGDNQPQHF
TRBV6-5	15	TRBJ1-6	-	TRBD1	TGTGCCAGCAGTTACGACTCAGGGGGAAATTCACCCCTCCACTTT	CASSYDSGGNSPLHF
TRBV11-2	12	TRBJ1-1	-	-	TGTGCCAGCAGCTTAGGGGGCTATGAAGCTTTCTTT	CASSLGGYEAFF
TRBV29-1	11	TRBJ2-4	-	-	TGCAGCGTTGAGACAGGAAACATTCAGTACTTC	CSVETGNIQYF
TRBV5-6	15	TRBJ1-5	-	-	TGTGCCAGCAGCAAGGGACACCTTAGCAATCAGCCCCAGCATTTT	CASSKGHLSNQPQHF
TRBV9	16	TRBJ1-5	-	TRBD1	TGTGCCAGCAGCGTAGGCCCCGGGACAGTGGACGAGGCCCAGCATTTT	CASSVGPGTVDEAQHF